This TCR beta chain was sequenced during a study of T cells in Graves' hyperthyroidism and ophthalmopathy. Study-level findings and limits: Expanded thyroid clonotypes (above 0.001) were mostly also found in blood. Ophthalmopathy was predicted by the model a median of about 6.7 months ahead of onset.

Stable Graves' hyperthyroidism denoted no ophthalmopathy progression over 18 months. Researchers barred patients who had uncontrolled infection, other autoimmune disease, pregnancy or lactation. This clonotype was counted at least ten times. What it binds is not known. Using RNA transcripts as the source, TCR beta CDR3 regions were amplified. First-round RT-PCR targeting the TCR CDR3 was performed with the HTBI primer set. TCRdb reprocessed the multiplex PCR reads via MiXCR and lists one record per CDR3 protein. The data hold approximately 710,000 distinct CDR3 sequences, with approximately 15% observed a single time. Germline assignment: CDR1 SNHLY and CDR2 FYNNEI. V lost 6 bases to trimming and J lost 3 bases, with 12 bases between them. The CDR3 is 13 amino acids.

The chain combines TRBV2 with TRBJ2-7; D gene uncertain. This clonotype was obtained from a middle-aged man with Graves' hyperthyroidism. Sequencing was carried out using blood. The CDR3 reads CASSRFPLYEQYF. The CDR3 nucleotides read TGTGCCAGCAGCCGGTTCCCCCTCTACGAGCAGTACTTC.